The rows below give T cell receptor beta chains drawn from one sample of a study of shared clonotypes between healthy human individuals. TCRdb's copy holds only in-frame clones and misses some; the assay was immunoSEQ multiplex PCR. Of about 690,000 clones listed, about 90% were seen once; the top ten hold approximately 35%. Sequenced material: memory CD8+ T cells from PBMCs. These receptor sequences come from a man aged 18 to 30 in good health. Some clones in this sample may be carry-over from other donors' samples. Each CDR3 is given with its conserved first and last residue. A D gene is named only where the DNA matches it firmly. The size field is filled for only some rows; it gives once, few, many or a size class.

D gene: -
V gene: TRBV19
J gene: TRBJ2-1
clone size: -
CDR3 protein: CASSPGTIFDEQFF
CDR3 DNA: TGTGCCAGTAGTCCCGGGACCATATTCGATGAGCAGTTCTTC

D gene: TRBD2
V gene: TRBV5-1
J gene: TRBJ2-7
clone size: -
CDR3 protein: CAGPAGLAGGLHFYEQYF
CDR3 DNA: TGCGCCGGGCCCGCGGGACTAGCGGGAGGGCTTCACTTCTACGAGCAGTACTTC

D gene: -
V gene: TRBV7-9
J gene: TRBJ2-5
clone size: -
CDR3 protein: CASSLNGPLGLQETQYF
CDR3 DNA: TGTGCCAGCAGCCTCAACGGGCCCTTGGGACTCCAAGAGACCCAGTACTTC

D gene: -
V gene: TRBV6-1
J gene: TRBJ1-1
clone size: -
CDR3 protein: CASREFLTWAEAFF
CDR3 DNA: TGTGCCAGCAGGGAATTCCTTACGTGGGCTGAAGCTTTCTTT

D gene: -
V gene: TRBV18
J gene: TRBJ2-2
clone size: -
CDR3 protein: CASSLVQNTGELFF
CDR3 DNA: TGTGCCAGCTCACTGGTGCAAAACACCGGGGAGCTGTTTTTT

D gene: -
V gene: TRBV28
J gene: TRBJ1-5
clone size: -
CDR3 protein: CASAGTLSNQPQHF
CDR3 DNA: TGTGCCAGTGCCGGGACTTTGAGCAATCAGCCCCAGCATTTT

D gene: TRBD1
V gene: TRBV19
J gene: TRBJ2-7
clone size: -
CDR3 protein: CASTPGQGFYEQYF
CDR3 DNA: TGTGCCAGCACCCCGGGACAGGGTTTTTACGAGCAGTACTTC

D gene: TRBD2
V gene: TRBV5-6
J gene: TRBJ2-1
clone size: -
CDR3 protein: CASSPVGGRAPYNEQFF
CDR3 DNA: TGTGCCAGCAGCCCGGTGGGCGGGAGGGCCCCCTACAATGAGCAGTTCTTC

D gene: -
V gene: TRBV28
J gene: TRBJ2-1
clone size: once
CDR3 protein: CASSLGRTVVYNEQFF
CDR3 DNA: TGTGCCAGCAGTTTAGGGCGAACAGTGGTGTACAATGAGCAGTTCTTC

D gene: TRBD2
V gene: TRBV27
J gene: TRBJ2-2
clone size: -
CDR3 protein: CASSSGRAYTGELFF
CDR3 DNA: TGTGCCAGCAGTAGCGGGAGGGCCTACACCGGGGAGCTGTTTTTT

D gene: -
V gene: TRBV4-1
J gene: TRBJ2-1
clone size: -
CDR3 protein: CASSLSPPDRNSYNEQFF
CDR3 DNA: TGCGCCAGCAGCCTCTCCCCTCCGGACAGAAACTCCTACAATGAGCAGTTCTTC

D gene: TRBD1
V gene: TRBV15
J gene: TRBJ1-4
clone size: -
CDR3 protein: CATSATGNLEKLFF
CDR3 DNA: TGTGCCACCAGCGCGACAGGGAATTTAGAAAAACTGTTTTTT

D gene: -
V gene: TRBV11-2
J gene: TRBJ2-7
clone size: -
CDR3 protein: CATKEPLPYEQYF
CDR3 DNA: TGTGCCACCAAGGAGCCGTTACCCTACGAGCAGTACTTC

D gene: -
V gene: TRBV20-1
J gene: TRBJ2-1
clone size: once
CDR3 protein: CSARELSVQFF
CDR3 DNA: TGCAGTGCTAGAGAACTGAGCGTGCAGTTCTTC

D gene: -
V gene: TRBV28
J gene: TRBJ2-7
clone size: -
CDR3 protein: CASSLTGTYYEQYF
CDR3 DNA: TGTGCCAGCAGCTTGACGGGGACATACTACGAGCAGTACTTC

D gene: TRBD1
V gene: TRBV10-3
J gene: TRBJ1-1
clone size: -
CDR3 protein: CAISESTGGFAEAFF
CDR3 DNA: TGTGCCATCAGTGAGTCAACAGGGGGCTTCGCTGAAGCTTTCTTT

D gene: -
V gene: TRBV28
J gene: TRBJ2-7
clone size: -
CDR3 protein: CASGADGFYEQYF
CDR3 DNA: TGTGCCAGCGGAGCGGACGGTTTCTACGAGCAGTACTTC

D gene: -
V gene: TRBV6-5
J gene: TRBJ2-5
clone size: -
CDR3 protein: CASSYSWAAQETQYF
CDR3 DNA: TGTGCCAGCAGTTACTCGTGGGCAGCCCAAGAGACCCAGTACTTC

D gene: TRBD2
V gene: TRBV9
J gene: TRBJ2-1
clone size: -
CDR3 protein: CASSKGLAGEKFF
CDR3 DNA: TGTGCCAGCAGCAAGGGACTAGCGGGAGAAAAGTTCTTC

D gene: TRBD2
V gene: TRBV5-4
J gene: TRBJ2-1
clone size: -
CDR3 protein: CASSWAAGGPIEQFF
CDR3 DNA: TGTGCCAGCAGCTGGGCGGCGGGAGGGCCTATTGAGCAGTTCTTC

D gene: -
V gene: TRBV27
J gene: TRBJ1-1
clone size: -
CDR3 protein: CASSPGARTEAFF
CDR3 DNA: TGTGCCAGCAGTCCGGGAGCACGGACTGAAGCTTTCTTT

D gene: TRBD2
V gene: TRBV7-2
J gene: TRBJ2-7
clone size: -
CDR3 protein: CASGTWTSGRDEQYF
CDR3 DNA: TGTGCCAGCGGAACGTGGACTAGCGGGAGGGACGAGCAGTACTTC

D gene: -
V gene: TRBV4-3
J gene: TRBJ2-1
clone size: -
CDR3 protein: CASSQDWGTSYNEQFF
CDR3 DNA: TGCGCCAGCAGCCAAGATTGGGGGACCTCCTACAATGAGCAGTTCTTC